This T cell receptor (beta chain) came from a study of blood T cell repertoires in COVID-19. Assay used: immunoSEQ multiplex PCR; TCRdb lists only in-frame clones, some missing. Of 290,000 or so clones in the sample, 80% to 95% are singletons; the top ten hold over 2%. Looked up from germline, CDR1 is SSHAT and CDR2 is FNYEAQ (reference sequence). CDR3 size: 16 residues. V was clipped by 5 bases and J by 6 bases; unmatched bases: 7. The sequence came from a young woman with COVID-19, enrolled during active disease. This chain connects TRBV7-7 to TRBJ2-3, with 14 bases fitting TRBD2. What was sequenced was peripheral blood. The CDR3: CASSTGLAGEEDTQYF. In DNA, the CDR3 is TGTGCCAGCAGCACGGGACTAGCGGGAGAGGAGGATACGCAGTATTTT.